This record looks at one TCR beta chain sequence and its context. Its target is not known. Trimming removed 3 bases from V and 1 base from J; junction bases left unmatched: 6. The CDR3 runs to 16 residues. Germline V gene data show CDR1 as SGHNT and CDR2 as YYREEE (reference sequence). The sample originates from a study of beta chain features in type 1 diabetes. Study-wide context: Across all samples, about 100,000,000 sorted cells were examined.

Study results and caveats: Naive, central memory and Treg TCRB repertoires seemed to resemble each other more closely in patients than they did in healthy donors.

Isolation of CD4+ naive, central memory, regulatory and stem cell-like memory cells was achieved by sorting via CD45RO/CCR7/CD25/CD127/CD95/CD27. The whole isolated RNA underwent reverse transcription, so sequencing captured expressed TCRB transcripts. Produced via immunoSEQ multiplex PCR; TCRdb's table is partial and in-frame only. The sample lists a few hundred thousand clones; more than 12% were seen once. The sample consisted of naive CD4+ T cells from blood. V and J are TRBV5-4 and TRBJ2-1; 8 bases line up with TRBD2. The origin of this receptor is a woman between 18 and 30 years old in good health. CDR3 sequence (DNA): TGTGCCAGCAGCTCAAAAAGCGGGAGTTCCTACAATGAGCAGTTCTTC. It yields the protein CASSSKSGSSYNEQFF.